The sequence of this T cell receptor beta chain was determined in a study of early T cells in non-severe SARS-CoV-2 infection. On the study more broadly: Bulk RNA isolated from unsorted whole blood underwent sequencing; chains were not paired.

Germline CDR1 GTSNPN, CDR2 SVGIG (reference sequence). V shed 2 bases, J shed 1 base, and the junction held 1 base outside the gene matches. This CDR3 contains 13 residues. Study results and caveats: Anti-spike CD8 specificities were favored by VDJdb matching, whose results missed private and CD4 specificities.

Remarks on this clonotype: The antigen is undetermined.

cDNA molecules, individually, were tagged with unique molecular identifiers. TCRdb itself ran the 5' RACE reads through MiXCR, one entry per CDR3 protein. The table lists tens of thousands of distinct CDR3 sequences, over 9.5% of them singletons. The receptor was isolated from an adult who was a healthcare worker with PCR-confirmed SARS-CoV-2 infection or an uninfected control (not recorded which). J is TRBJ1-1 and V is TRBV30; 7 nucleotides agree with TRBD1. Input material: whole blood. CDR3 nucleotides: TGTGCCTGGAGTAGACAGGGGAACACTGAAGCTTTCTTT. Protein sequence: CAWSRQGNTEAFF.